These 23 T cell receptor beta chains were sequenced from one sample in a study of shared clonotypes between healthy human individuals. TCRdb's copy holds only in-frame clones and misses some; the assay was immunoSEQ multiplex PCR. The sample consists of fewer than 2.5 million clones, 90% to 95% of them appearing once. The sequencing sample was made of naive CD4+ T cells from PBMCs. The subset here: CD45RA+ positively selected. The receptors stem from a young man in good health. Some clones in this sample may be carry-over from other donors' samples.

This rearrangement joins TRBV5-4 to TRBJ2-2; 8 bases fit TRBD2. Trimming took 3 bases from V and 6 from J; bases not matched to a gene: 7. Germline values: CDR1 SGHNT, CDR2 YYREEE (reference sequence). CDR3 length: 15 residues. The CDR3 region has the DNA TGTGCCAGCAGCTACCGGACTAGCAGGCCCGGGGAGCTGTTTTTT. Encoded protein: CASSYRTSRPGELFF.

To note about this clone: Other DNA variants within this sample encode the same CDR3. The chain employs TRBV7-3 and TRBJ2-5; D not resolved. The CDR3 consists of 11 residues. Germline CDR1 SGHTA, CDR2 FQGTGA. The ends were cut back, 6 bases at V and 5 bases at J, with 7 bases in the middle. CDR3 sequence: CASSSGETQYF. DNA for the CDR3: TGTGCCAGCAGTTCCGGGGAGACCCAGTACTTC.

The V gene is TRBV20-1, the J gene TRBJ2-3, with unresolved D. The germline gives CDR1 DFQATT, CDR2 SNEGSKA (reference sequence). Trimming pared 4 bases from V and 2 bases from J, leaving 4 bases between. CDR3 length equals 11 residues. CDR3 bases: TGCAGTGCTATCCCCACAGATACGCAGTATTTT. It yields the protein CSAIPTDTQYF.

This clone occurred a few times. V and J are TRBV4-1 and TRBJ1-5, with D uncertain. There are 15 residues in the CDR3. Trimming shortened V by 0 bases and J by 3 bases, and 9 bases separated the two germline ends. In germline, CDR1 is MGHRA, CDR2 YSYEKL. The CDR3 loop is CASSQDWVNNQPQHF. In DNA, the CDR3 is TGCGCCAGCAGCCAAGATTGGGTAAACAATCAGCCCCAGCATTTT.

This chain's CDR3 is CASSVTLTNYGYTF. The DNA for the CDR3 is TGTGCCAGCAGCGTAACCCTAACCAACTATGGCTACACCTTC. The chain has TRBV9 and TRBJ1-2, with no clear D. The CDR3 totals 14 residues. Germline CDR1 SGDLS, CDR2 YYNGEE. V shed 1 base and J shed 2 bases, with 9 bases lying between them.

The J gene is TRBJ2-5, the V gene TRBV9, with D perhaps TRBD1 (5 bases). With 3 bases removed from V and 5 bases from J, the gap between germline ends came to 23 bases. The CDR3 has 17 residues. The V gene's germline CDR1 is SGDLS and CDR2 YYNGEE. The CDR3 region has the DNA TGTGCCAGCAGCGCTGGACAAGCCCATGGGTATGGGGAGACCCAGTACTTC. Its translation: CASSAGQAHGYGETQYF.

The chain has TRBV27 and TRBJ2-3; a weak D match, TRBD2 (5 bases). Trimming stripped 5 bases from V and 0 bases from J, with 12 bases between. Germline CDR1 reads MNHEY; CDR2 reads SMNVEV (reference sequence). This CDR3 spans 15 amino acids. The CDR3 here is CASSQNGGSTDTQYF. The CDR3 nucleotides are TGTGCCAGCAGTCAAAACGGCGGGAGCACAGATACGCAGTATTTT.

The genes are TRBV28 and TRBJ1-6; maybe TRBD1 (5 bases). The CDR3 length is 15 residues. Germline V lookup: CDR1 MDHEN, CDR2 SYDVKM. V was shortened by 6 bases and J by 7 bases, with 16 bases between the two germline ends. CDR3 coding DNA: TGTGCCAGCAGCATCACAGGCCCGTGGAATTCACCCCTCCACTTT. It is translated as CASSITGPWNSPLHF.

The chain is built from TRBV28 and TRBJ2-7; TRBD1 aligns across 7 bases. V lost 1 base and J lost 5; bases outside the gene matches: 8. Germline values: CDR1 MDHEN, CDR2 SYDVKM. CDR3 length: 15 amino acids. CDR3 nucleotide sequence: TGTGCCAGCAGTTTATTAGAAGGAGGACAGGACGAGCAGTACTTC. Translated, it gives CASSLLEGGQDEQYF.

This clone has a single count. The chain recombines TRBV11-2 with TRBJ1-2; D is unclear. In germline, CDR1 is SGHAT, CDR2 FQNNGV. This CDR3 has 13 residues. Trimming cost V 0 bases and J 3 bases, with 5 bases left between them. The CDR3 spells CASSLEGYYGYTF. The CDR3 nucleotides read TGTGCCAGCAGCTTAGAAGGTTACTATGGCTACACCTTC.

The J gene is TRBJ2-3, the V gene TRBV7-9, with 10 bases lining up with TRBD2. Germline CDR1 SEHNR, CDR2 FQNEAQ (reference sequence). With 5 bases clipped from V and 0 bases from J, the junction kept 14 bases outside the gene matches. The length of the CDR3 is 19 residues. The CDR3 sequence is CASSAQPRTSGISTDTQYF. CDR3 bases: TGTGCCAGCAGCGCCCAACCCAGGACTAGCGGCATTAGCACAGATACGCAGTATTTT.

The chain carries TRBV14 and TRBJ2-7; maybe TRBD1 (8 bases). Trimming took 1 base from V and 6 from J, leaving 19 bases between them. The germline V gene has CDR1 SGHDN and CDR2 FVKESK. The CDR3 covers 16 residues. CDR3 nucleotides: TGTGCCAGCAGCCAAGTCGACAGGGGAGGGCTACTCGAGCAGTACTTC. Encoded protein: CASSQVDRGGLLEQYF.

The chain has TRBV29-1 and TRBJ1-1; D is possibly TRBD1 (6 bases). CDR3 length equals 13 residues. The V gene lost 6 bases and the J gene lost 3 bases, with 14 bases spanning the gap. Germline CDR1 is SQVTM and CDR2 is ANQGSEA. CDR3 DNA: TGCAGCGTCTACTTCGGACAGTACACTGAAGCTTTCTTT. This codes for CSVYFGQYTEAFF. Full variable domain (outside the CDR3, taken from reference TRBV29-1 and TRBJ1-1): SAVISQKPSRDICQRGTSLTIQCQVDSQVTMMFWYRQQPGQSLTLIATANQGSEATYESGFVIDKFPISRPNLTFSTLTVSNMSPEDSSIYLCSVYFGQYTEAFFGQGTRLTVV.

The J gene is TRBJ2-1, the V gene TRBV27; 11 nucleotides line up with TRBD2. This CDR3 contains 19 residues. Trimming cost V 7 bases and J 9 bases; bases outside gene matches: 23. Looked up from germline, CDR1 is MNHEY and CDR2 is SMNVEV (reference sequence). CDR3 loop: CASTAPSTSGNAPHSEQFF. DNA of the CDR3: TGTGCCAGCACCGCCCCCTCGACTAGCGGGAATGCCCCACATTCTGAGCAGTTCTTC.

This chain joins TRBV5-5 and TRBJ2-7; D perhaps matches TRBD1 (6 bases). Trimming shortened V by 2 bases and J by 0 bases, and 9 bases separated the two germline ends. Germline V gene sequence: CDR1 SGHKS, CDR2 YYEKEE (reference sequence). This CDR3 region has 14 residues. The DNA for the CDR3 is TGTGCCAGCAGCTTTTCAGGGGACTCCTACGAGCAGTACTTC. This codes for CASSFSGDSYEQYF.

CDR3 sequence reads: CASSPTPGTGGHYGYTF. CDR3 bases: TGTGCCAGCAGCCCGACTCCTGGGACAGGGGGACACTATGGCTACACCTTC. The chain recombines TRBV7-3 with TRBJ1-2; 11 bases match TRBD1. Looked up from germline, CDR1 is SGHTA and CDR2 is FQGTGA. V shed 5 bases and J 3 bases; nucleotides not matched to a gene: 11. The CDR3 consists of 17 residues.

On this clone: Within the sample, other DNA sequences also encode this same CDR3. V is TRBV28 and J is TRBJ1-2; 7 bases are shared with TRBD1. V gave up 5 bases and J gave up 8 bases; unmatched junction bases: 8. The germline V gene has CDR1 MDHEN and CDR2 SYDVKM. The CDR3 length is 13 residues. In DNA, the CDR3 is TGTGCCAGCAGTCCCGACAGGGTGAAGGGCTACACCTTC. It codes for CASSPDRVKGYTF.

This clone has more than one count but fewer than ten. Other nucleotide sequences in the sample specify the same CDR3. The rearrangement links TRBV5-1 to TRBJ2-6; D call uncertain. V was trimmed by 3 bases and J by 0 bases, leaving 4 bases between them. The CDR3 extends over 14 amino acids. From germline, CDR1 is SGHRS and CDR2 YFSETQ. The CDR3 sequence is CASSSSSGANVLTF. CDR3 in DNA: TGCGCCAGCAGCTCCTCCTCTGGGGCCAACGTCCTGACTTTC. Filled out from reference TRBV5-1 and TRBJ2-6, the complete variable domain reads KAGVTQTPRYLIKTRGQQVTLSCSPISGHRSVSWYQQTPGQGLQFLFEYFSETQRNKGNFPGRFSGRQFSNSRSEMNVSTLELGDSALYLCASSSSSGANVLTFGAGSRLTVL.

This rearrangement joins TRBV7-2 to TRBJ2-5; 7 bases agree with TRBD2. V shed 1 base and J 5 bases; nucleotides not matched to a gene: 7. Germline loops: CDR1 SGHTA, CDR2 FQGNSA. The CDR3 is 15 residues long. The CDR3 loop reads CASSLEPGGGETQYF. CDR3 sequence (DNA): TGTGCCAGCAGCTTAGAACCGGGAGGCGGGGAGACCCAGTACTTC.

V is TRBV2 and J is TRBJ2-2, with D uncertain. Deletions cut 7 bases from V and 7 bases from J, with 10 bases between. CDR1 and CDR2 (germline): SNHLY, FYNNEI. The CDR3 consists of 12 residues. The CDR3 reads CASTTDYGELFF. For the CDR3, the DNA is TGTGCCAGCACCACAGATTACGGGGAGCTGTTTTTT.

The J gene is TRBJ2-1, the V gene TRBV9; D is perhaps TRBD1 or TRBD2 (6 bases each). The CDR3 spans 17 residues. The germline gives CDR1 SGDLS, CDR2 YYNGEE. V was clipped by 0 bases and J by 0 bases, with 13 bases between them. CDR3 protein: CASSVGGAGRSYNEQFF. CDR3 sequence (DNA): TGTGCCAGCAGCGTAGGGGGGGCCGGACGCTCCTACAATGAGCAGTTCTTC.

This chain links TRBV5-1 with TRBJ2-7; D ambiguous. The V end lost 0 bases, the J end lost 3 bases, and 13 bases lay between the germline ends. CDR1 and CDR2 (germline): SGHRS, YFSETQ. This CDR3 is built from 15 residues. The CDR3 region has the DNA TGCGCCAGCAGCTTGGACGGCCGATTGGGCTACGAGCAGTACTTC. As protein: CASSLDGRLGYEQYF.

As regards this clone: At the DNA level, this CDR3 is encoded by other sequences in the same sample as well. The chain carries TRBV7-9 and TRBJ2-3; tentatively, D is TRBD1 (5 bases). The V gene's germline CDR1 is SEHNR and CDR2 FQNEAQ (reference sequence). This CDR3 comprises 15 residues. Trimming pared 1 base from V and 2 bases from J, leaving 10 bases between. As DNA, the CDR3 is TGTGCCAGCAGCTTAGGCACAGGAGACACAGATACGCAGTATTTT. It codes for CASSLGTGDTDTQYF.